One sample yielded the 25 T cell receptor beta chains listed below, sequenced in a study of cytomegalovirus exposure and HLA in healthy donors. A multiplex PCR was run with 60 Vbeta primers and 13 Jbeta primers. Profiling relied on immunoSEQ multiplex PCR, and the TCRdb table lists in-frame clones only, not all of them. The sample records tens of thousands of clones, around 80% being singletons. The sample consisted of PBMCs. These receptors originate from a male donor in good health and CMV-seropositive.

Here the CDR3 reads CASSSDRESRYYEQYF. Written as DNA, the CDR3 is TGTGCCAGCAGTTCCGACAGGGAAAGTCGTTACTACGAGCAGTACTTC. The chain has TRBV5-4 and TRBJ2-7; 7 positions match TRBD1. The CDR3 has 16 amino acids. Germline V gives CDR1 SGHNT, CDR2 YYREEE (reference sequence). Trimming took 5 bases from V and 3 from J; bases not matched to a gene: 14.

The chain couples TRBV28 to TRBJ2-7; a possible D gene is TRBD1 (5 bases). From germline, CDR1 is MDHEN and CDR2 SYDVKM. The V end lost 1 base, the J end lost 3 bases, and 10 bases lay between the germline ends. There are 14 residues in the CDR3. The CDR3 DNA is TGTGCCAGCAGTTTATACGCAGGGAACTACGAGCAGTACTTC. It is translated as CASSLYAGNYEQYF.

In DNA form, the CDR3 reads TGTGCCAGCAGCGTAGTCGGGGGGAGGGGTGAGCAGTTCTTC. This translates into CASSVVGGRGEQFF. V is TRBV9 and J is TRBJ2-1; 7 bases agree with TRBD2. The ends lost 0 bases at V and 9 bases at J; junction bases unmatched: 6. Germline CDR1 reads SGDLS; CDR2 reads YYNGEE. The CDR3 has 14 amino acids.

J is TRBJ2-7 and V is TRBV28; TRBD1 aligns across 7 bases. The germline CDR1 and CDR2 sequences are MDHEN and SYDVKM. Unmatched junction bases numbered 13, after V lost 1 base and J lost 1 base. This CDR3 is 18 amino acids long. As DNA, the CDR3 is TGTGCCAGCAGTTTATACATGGTCGGGCAGGGGGTTTCCTACGAGCAGTACTTC. Translated, it gives CASSLYMVGQGVSYEQYF.

The chain combines TRBV5-5 with TRBJ1-2; D is perhaps TRBD1 (5 bases). Trimming stripped 0 bases from V and 3 bases from J, with 6 bases between. This CDR3 is built from 13 residues. Per the germline V gene, CDR1 is SGHKS and CDR2 is YYEKEE (reference sequence). CDR3 protein: CASSLGGHYGYTF. The CDR3 DNA reads TGTGCCAGCAGCTTGGGGGGCCACTATGGCTACACCTTC. Based on the CDR3 plus reference TRBV5-5 and TRBJ1-2, the full variable domain is DAGVTQSPTHLIKTRGQQVTLRCSPISGHKSVSWYQQVLGQGPQFIFQYYEKEERGRGNFPDRFSARQFPNYSSELNVNALLLGDSALYLCASSLGGHYGYTFGSGTRLTVV.

The V gene is TRBV5-1, the J gene TRBJ2-4; TRBD2 aligns across 7 bases. Looked up from germline, CDR1 is SGHRS and CDR2 is YFSETQ. CDR3 length: 16 amino acids. The junction had 12 bases not matched to a gene; V was cut back by 0 bases and J by 9 bases. CDR3 bases: TGCGCCAGCAGCTTGGAAGGCGGGAGCCCTCCCTTCATTCAGTACTTC. Translating it yields CASSLEGGSPPFIQYF.

V is TRBV6-5 and J is TRBJ2-7; 13 bases line up with TRBD2. Germline lookup yields CDR1 MNHEY and CDR2 SVGAGI. V lost 6 bases to trimming and J lost 9 bases; unmatched junction nucleotides: 8. CDR3 length equals 14 residues. In DNA form, the CDR3 reads TGTGCCAGCAGCACTAGCGGGGGGGATGGGGGGCAGTACTTC. Translating it yields CASSTSGGDGGQYF.

The chain is built from TRBV6-5 and TRBJ1-6; 10 positions agree with TRBD1. V gave up 3 bases and J gave up 10 bases; unmatched junction bases: 6. CDR1 is MNHEY and CDR2 is SVGAGI in the germline V gene. The CDR3 totals 15 residues. The CDR3 loop is CASSYTGTGESPLHF. The CDR3 bases are TGTGCCAGCAGTTATACCGGGACAGGGGAATCACCCCTCCACTTT.

The CDR3 DNA reads as TGTGCCAGCAGTTCCAAGACCATGACAGGGTTTAGGGAAAAACTGTTTTTT. It codes for CASSSKTMTGFREKLFF. The chain combines TRBV28 with TRBJ1-4; 7 bases map to TRBD1. V lost 4 bases and J lost 8; bases outside the gene matches: 16. This CDR3 region has 17 residues. The V gene's germline CDR1 is MDHEN and CDR2 SYDVKM.

The chain links TRBV30 to TRBJ2-7; TRBD2 might be the D (5 bases). Germline values: CDR1 GTSNPN, CDR2 SVGIG (reference sequence). The CDR3 is 14 residues long. The V end was cut by 4 bases, the J end by 3 bases, with 16 bases between. CDR3 in amino acids: CAWTSRSADYEQYF. In DNA form, the CDR3 reads TGTGCCTGGACTAGCAGAAGTGCAGACTACGAGCAGTACTTC. The full variable domain, in which reference TRBV30 and TRBJ2-7 provide the parts outside the CDR3, is SQTIHQWPATLVQPVGSPLSLECTVEGTSNPNLYWYRQAAGRGLQLLFYSVGIGQISSEVPQNLSASRPQDRQFILSSKKLLLSDSGFYLCAWTSRSADYEQYFGPGTRLTVT.

This chain connects TRBV19 to TRBJ2-7; D unclear. CDR3 length: 13 amino acids. Germline CDR1 and CDR2: LNHDA and SQIVND (reference sequence). Trimming removed 3 bases at V and 1 base at J, with 7 bases between. As DNA, the CDR3 is TGTGCCAGTAGTATGGGCGAATCCTACGAGCAGTACTTC. It translates to CASSMGESYEQYF. Combining the CDR3 with reference TRBV19 and TRBJ2-7 gives the whole variable domain DGGITQSPKYLFRKEGQNVTLSCEQNLNHDAMYWYRQDPGQGLRLIYYSQIVNDFQKGDIAEGYSVSREKKESFPLTVTSAQKNPTAFYLCASSMGESYEQYFGPGTRLTVT.

This rearrangement joins TRBV19 to TRBJ2-6; 9 bases map to TRBD1. The ends lost 0 bases at V and 2 bases at J; junction bases unmatched: 11. Germline V gene data show CDR1 as LNHDA and CDR2 as SQIVND (reference sequence). This CDR3 contains 20 residues. The DNA for the CDR3 is TGTGCCAGTAGTATAGAAACAGGGGGCCGAGGGTTGCCTGGGGCCAACGTCCTGACTTTC. Its protein product is CASSIETGGRGLPGANVLTF.

The chain joins TRBV5-1 to TRBJ1-2; 7 positions match TRBD1. V dropped 4 bases and J dropped 6; count of bases not matched to a gene: 12. The CDR3 has 15 amino acids. Germline V gives CDR1 SGHRS, CDR2 YFSETQ. CDR3 in amino acids: CASSPDPTGMDGYTF. For the CDR3, the DNA is TGCGCCAGCAGCCCCGACCCGACAGGGATGGATGGCTACACCTTC.

V is TRBV28 and J is TRBJ2-5; D is possibly TRBD2 (7 bases). Trimming took 5 bases from V and 5 from J, leaving 12 bases between them. The CDR3 sequence is 13 residues long. Germline values: CDR1 MDHEN, CDR2 SYDVKM. The CDR3 protein is CASSPGGGETQYF. The CDR3 DNA follows: TGTGCCAGCAGTCCGGGGGGCGGGGAGACCCAGTACTTC.

The chain carries TRBV27 and TRBJ1-2; D perhaps matches TRBD1 (6 bases). V lost 4 bases to trimming and J lost 8 bases, with 20 bases between them. The length of the CDR3 is 15 residues. Germline loops: CDR1 MNHEY, CDR2 SMNVEV (reference sequence). CDR3 sequence (DNA): TGTGCCAGCAGTTCCGGGGCGGGGGCGTCTTACGGCTACACCTTC. Its translation is CASSSGAGASYGYTF.

The chain has TRBV7-9 and TRBJ1-6, with D maybe TRBD1 (5 bases). Trimming pared 7 bases from V and 6 bases from J, leaving 13 bases between. CDR3 length: 14 amino acids. CDR1 and CDR2 (germline): SEHNR, FQNEAQ (reference sequence). For the CDR3, the DNA is TGTGCCAGCAACCCCGGGGGAGGTAATTCACCCCTCCACTTT. This translates into CASNPGGGNSPLHF.

The gene calls are TRBV7-9 and TRBJ2-5; 7 bases map to TRBD2. V was pared by 1 base and J by 1 base, with 9 bases of the junction left unmatched. Germline CDR1 reads SEHNR; CDR2 reads FQNEAQ (reference sequence). The CDR3 consists of 17 residues. The CDR3 here is CASSLGRTRDTQETQYF. CDR3 DNA sequence: TGTGCCAGCAGCTTAGGAAGGACTAGAGATACCCAAGAGACCCAGTACTTC.

The chain combines TRBV11-2 with TRBJ1-3; the D is unclear. Trimming shortened V by 7 bases and J by 2 bases, and 21 bases separated the two germline ends. Germline-derived CDR1 and CDR2 are SGHAT and FQNNGV. The CDR3 is made up of 17 amino acids. This chain's CDR3 is CASNRSPAGSTGNTIYF. CDR3 DNA sequence: TGTGCCAGCAATAGGAGCCCAGCGGGCAGCACTGGAAACACCATATATTTT.

This chain joins TRBV7-9 and TRBJ1-2, with TRBD1 identical over 7 bases. The junction had 11 bases not matched to a gene; V was cut back by 5 bases and J by 2 bases. The CDR3 loop spans 16 amino acids. Per the germline V gene, CDR1 is SEHNR and CDR2 is FQNEAQ (reference sequence). The CDR3 DNA reads TGTGCCAGCAGCCCAACCGGACAGGCTTTAAACTATGGCTACACCTTC. Its protein product is CASSPTGQALNYGYTF.

The chain carries TRBV29-1 and TRBJ2-7; TRBD2 matches at 8 bases. The J segment lost 6 bases and the V segment lost 3 bases, leaving 4 bases of the junction unmatched. This CDR3 comprises 12 residues. CDR1 and CDR2 (germline): SQVTM, ANQGSEA. CDR3 nucleotide sequence: TGCAGCGTTGAGGGGCGGGAGGCCGAGCAGTACTTC. Its translation is CSVEGREAEQYF.

The chain recombines TRBV28 with TRBJ2-7, with a weak D call TRBD1 (5 bases). The V and J ends lost 2 bases and 6 bases respectively, with 5 bases between them. The CDR3 loop spans 11 amino acids. The germline gives CDR1 MDHEN, CDR2 SYDVKM. CDR3 in amino acids: CASSLRGEQYF. In nucleotides, the CDR3 is TGTGCCAGCAGTTTAAGGGGCGAGCAGTACTTC.

The chain combines TRBV7-3 with TRBJ2-3; 7 nucleotides line up with TRBD2. The CDR3 contains 13 residues. The V segment lost 1 base and the J segment 5 bases; nucleotides outside the gene matches: 0. Germline V CDR1 and CDR2: SGHTA, FQGTGA. The CDR3 protein is CASSLREGDTQYF. The DNA for the CDR3 is TGTGCCAGCAGCTTAAGGGAGGGAGATACGCAGTATTTT.

The chain uses TRBV6-1 and TRBJ1-5; TRBD1 aligns across 8 bases. This CDR3 has 14 amino acids. Germline V gene data show CDR1 as MNHNS and CDR2 as SASEGT. V was pared by 1 base and J by 7 bases, with 3 bases of the junction left unmatched. This CDR3 reads CASSEGAGGQPQHF. As DNA, the CDR3 is TGTGCCAGCAGTGAAGGGGCAGGGGGCCAGCCCCAGCATTTT.

This rearrangement joins TRBV10-3 to TRBJ2-3; TRBD1 matches 8 bases. The germline gives CDR1 ENHRY, CDR2 SYGVKD. The trim removed 10 bases at V and 0 bases at J, leaving 12 bases unmatched. CDR3 length equals 16 residues. CDR3 residues: CATAGQASTSTDTQYF. The CDR3 nucleotides are TGTGCCACCGCGGGACAGGCATCTACTAGCACAGATACGCAGTATTTT.

This sequence joins TRBV28 and TRBJ1-5; 7 bases fit TRBD1. Germline V gives CDR1 MDHEN, CDR2 SYDVKM. The CDR3 covers 15 residues. J lost 2 bases, V lost 6 bases, and 7 bases had no gene match. The chain's CDR3 is CASRTPGGGNQPQHF. CDR3 nucleotides: TGTGCCAGCAGGACACCAGGGGGTGGCAATCAGCCCCAGCATTTT. The whole variable domain, remainder taken from reference TRBV28 and TRBJ1-5, is DVKVTQSSRYLVKRTGEKVFLECVQDMDHENMFWYRQDPGLGLRLIYFSYDVKMKEKGDIPEGYSVSREKKERFSLILESASTNQTSMYLCASRTPGGGNQPQHFGDGTRLSIL.